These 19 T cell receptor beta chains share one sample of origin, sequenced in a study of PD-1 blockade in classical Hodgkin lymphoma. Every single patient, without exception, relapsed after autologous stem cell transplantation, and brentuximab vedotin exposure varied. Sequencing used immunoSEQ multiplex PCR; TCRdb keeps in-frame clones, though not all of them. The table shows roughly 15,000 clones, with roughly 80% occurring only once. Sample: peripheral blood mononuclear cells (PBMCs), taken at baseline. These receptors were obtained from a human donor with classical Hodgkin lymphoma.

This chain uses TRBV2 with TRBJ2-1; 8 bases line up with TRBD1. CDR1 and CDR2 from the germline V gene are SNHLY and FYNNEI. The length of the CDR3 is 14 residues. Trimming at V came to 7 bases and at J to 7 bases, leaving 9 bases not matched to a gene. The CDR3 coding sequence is TGTGCCAGCACCGACAGGGGTTACAGTAATGAGCAGTTCTTC. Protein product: CASTDRGYSNEQFF.

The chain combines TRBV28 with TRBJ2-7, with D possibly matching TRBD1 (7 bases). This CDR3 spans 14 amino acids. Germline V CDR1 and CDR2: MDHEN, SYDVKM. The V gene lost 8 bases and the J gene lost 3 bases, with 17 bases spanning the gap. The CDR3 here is CASCWGDSCYEQYF. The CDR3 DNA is TGTGCCAGCTGCTGGGGGGACAGCTGCTACGAGCAGTACTTC.

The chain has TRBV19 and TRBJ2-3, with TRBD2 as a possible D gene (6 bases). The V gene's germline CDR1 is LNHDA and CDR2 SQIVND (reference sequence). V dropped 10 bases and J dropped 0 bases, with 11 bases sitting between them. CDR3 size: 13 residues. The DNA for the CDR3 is TGTGCCATTGGGGCGGGAAGCACAGATACGCAGTATTTT. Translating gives CAIGAGSTDTQYF.

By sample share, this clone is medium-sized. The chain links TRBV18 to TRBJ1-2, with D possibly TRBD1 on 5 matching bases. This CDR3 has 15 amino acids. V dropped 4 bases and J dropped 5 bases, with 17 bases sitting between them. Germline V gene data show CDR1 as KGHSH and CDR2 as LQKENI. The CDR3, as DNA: TGTGCCAGCTCACTAGAGGAGACAGTCGGGTATGGCTACACCTTC. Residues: CASSLEETVGYGYTF.

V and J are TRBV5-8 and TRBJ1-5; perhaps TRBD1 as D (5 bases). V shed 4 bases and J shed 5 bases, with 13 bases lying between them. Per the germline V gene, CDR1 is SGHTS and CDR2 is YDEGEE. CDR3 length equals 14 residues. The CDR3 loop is CASSPQTGDQPQHF. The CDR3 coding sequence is TGTGCCAGCAGCCCCCAAACGGGGGATCAGCCCCAGCATTTT. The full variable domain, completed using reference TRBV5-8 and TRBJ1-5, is EAGVTQSPTHLIKTRGQQATLRCSPISGHTSVYWYQQALGLGLQFLLWYDEGEERNRGNFPPRFSGRQFPNYSSELNVNALELEDSALYLCASSPQTGDQPQHFGDGTRLSIL.

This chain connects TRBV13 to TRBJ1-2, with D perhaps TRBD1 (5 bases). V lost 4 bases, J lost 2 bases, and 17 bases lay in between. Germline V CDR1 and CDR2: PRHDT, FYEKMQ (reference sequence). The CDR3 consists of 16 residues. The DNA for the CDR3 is TGTGCCAGCAGCTCCTTCTGGTTGGGGGTAAACTATGGCTACACCTTC. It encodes CASSSFWLGVNYGYTF.

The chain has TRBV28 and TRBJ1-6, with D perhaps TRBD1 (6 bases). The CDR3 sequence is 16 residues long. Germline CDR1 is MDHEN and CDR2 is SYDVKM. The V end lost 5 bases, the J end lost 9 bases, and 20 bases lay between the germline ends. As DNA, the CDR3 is TGTGCCAGCAGTCCCCCGGTCATCCAGGGGAGTTCACCCCTCCACTTT. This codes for CASSPPVIQGSSPLHF.

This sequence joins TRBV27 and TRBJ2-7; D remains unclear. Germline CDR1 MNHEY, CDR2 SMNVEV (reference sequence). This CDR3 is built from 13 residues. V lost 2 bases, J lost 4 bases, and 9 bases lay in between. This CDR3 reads CASSLMGLYEQYF. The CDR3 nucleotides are TGTGCCAGCAGTTTAATGGGCCTATACGAGCAGTACTTC.

CDR3 bases: TGTGCCAGCAGCTTGGTGACTCGTGGGCAGGAAGAGCAGTACTTC. Its protein product is CASSLVTRGQEEQYF. The rearrangement links TRBV5-4 to TRBJ2-7, with D unresolved. The germline gives CDR1 SGHNT, CDR2 YYREEE (reference sequence). CDR3 size: 15 residues. Between the trimmed V and J ends, which lost 0 bases and 7 bases, there was a span of 17 bases.

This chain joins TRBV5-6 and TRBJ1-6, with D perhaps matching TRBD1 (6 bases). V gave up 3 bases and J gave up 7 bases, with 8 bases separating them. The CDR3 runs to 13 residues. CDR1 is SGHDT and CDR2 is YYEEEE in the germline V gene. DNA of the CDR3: TGTGCCAGCAGCTCCACAGGGAATTCACCCCTCCACTTT. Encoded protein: CASSSTGNSPLHF.

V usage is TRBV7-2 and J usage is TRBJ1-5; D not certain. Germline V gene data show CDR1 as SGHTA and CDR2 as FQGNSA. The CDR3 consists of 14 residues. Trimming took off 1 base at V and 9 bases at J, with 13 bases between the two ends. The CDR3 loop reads CASSLDGRTRPQHF. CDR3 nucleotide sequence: TGTGCCAGCAGCTTAGATGGCAGGACTAGGCCCCAGCATTTT.

The DNA for the CDR3 is TGTGCCTGGAGTTCCCTCTCTGGAAACACCATATATTTT. Its translation: CAWSSLSGNTIYF. V and J are TRBV30 and TRBJ1-3; D gene ambiguous. The V end was cut by 2 bases, the J end by 0 bases, with 5 bases between. CDR3 length: 13 residues. Germline CDR1 and CDR2: GTSNPN and SVGIG (reference sequence).

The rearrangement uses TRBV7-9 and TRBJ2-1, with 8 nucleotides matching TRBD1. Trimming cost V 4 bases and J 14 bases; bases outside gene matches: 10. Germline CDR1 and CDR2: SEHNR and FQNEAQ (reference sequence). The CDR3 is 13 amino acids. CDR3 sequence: CASSSGQANQEFF. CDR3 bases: TGTGCCAGCAGCTCGGGACAGGCCAACCAGGAGTTCTTC.

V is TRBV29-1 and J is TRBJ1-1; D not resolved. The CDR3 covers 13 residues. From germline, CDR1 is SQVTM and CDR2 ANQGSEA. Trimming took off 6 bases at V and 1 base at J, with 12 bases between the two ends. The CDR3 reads CSVMDGRNTEAFF. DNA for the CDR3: TGCAGCGTCATGGACGGTAGGAACACTGAAGCTTTCTTT.

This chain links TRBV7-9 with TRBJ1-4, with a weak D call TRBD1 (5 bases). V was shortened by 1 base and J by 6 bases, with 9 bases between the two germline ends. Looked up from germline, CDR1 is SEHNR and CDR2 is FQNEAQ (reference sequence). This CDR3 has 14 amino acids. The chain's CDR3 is CASSLGTSDEKLFF. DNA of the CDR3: TGTGCCAGCAGCTTAGGGACATCCGATGAAAAACTGTTTTTT.

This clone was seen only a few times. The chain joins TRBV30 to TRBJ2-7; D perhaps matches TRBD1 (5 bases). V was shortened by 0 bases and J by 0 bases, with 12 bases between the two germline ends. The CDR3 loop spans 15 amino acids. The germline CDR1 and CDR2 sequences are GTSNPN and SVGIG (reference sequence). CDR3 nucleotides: TGTGCCTGGAGTGTAAAGTGGGGCCTCTCCTACGAGCAGTACTTC. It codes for CAWSVKWGLSYEQYF.

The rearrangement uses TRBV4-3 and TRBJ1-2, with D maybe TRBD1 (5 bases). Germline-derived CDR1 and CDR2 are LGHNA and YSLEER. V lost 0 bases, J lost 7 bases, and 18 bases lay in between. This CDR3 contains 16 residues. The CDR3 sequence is CASSQDTQGGVGGYTF. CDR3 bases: TGCGCCAGCAGCCAAGATACCCAGGGAGGGGTAGGTGGCTACACCTTC.

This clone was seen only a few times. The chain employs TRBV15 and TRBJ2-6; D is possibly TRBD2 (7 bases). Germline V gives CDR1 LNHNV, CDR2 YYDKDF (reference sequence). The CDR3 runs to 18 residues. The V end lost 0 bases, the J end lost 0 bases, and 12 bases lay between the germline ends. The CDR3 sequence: CATSRDRGAPSGANVLTF. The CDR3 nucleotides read TGTGCCACCAGCAGAGATCGGGGGGCCCCCTCTGGGGCCAACGTCCTGACTTTC.

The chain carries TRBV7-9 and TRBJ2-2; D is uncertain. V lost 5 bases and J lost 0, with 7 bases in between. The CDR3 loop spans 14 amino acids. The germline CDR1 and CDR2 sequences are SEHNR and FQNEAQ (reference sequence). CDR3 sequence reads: CASSPTSNTGELFF. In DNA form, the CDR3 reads TGTGCCAGCAGCCCCACTTCGAACACCGGGGAGCTGTTTTTT.